This is a list of T cell receptor beta chains from one sample in a study of T-cell reconstitution after alpha-beta-depleted transplantation in children. TCRdb recomputed calls from the PCR reads with MiXCR, one row per CDR3 protein. Of around 700,000 distinct CDR3 sequences in the sample, around 13% were seen once. The source material was PBMCs, sampled before TCRalphabeta/CD19-depleted stem cell transplant. Source of these receptors: a girl aged 2 to 10 with congenital amegakaryocytic thrombocytopenia, due to receive a stem cell transplant. Both conserved end residues are trimmed from each CDR3.

j_call v_call cdr3_aa
TRBJ2-1 TRBV24-1 ATSDLGGWESVNEQF
TRBJ2-7 TRBV30 ACGPYEQY
TRBJ1-6 TRBV2 ASSVRTSVDSPLH
TRBJ2-7 TRBV5-5 AMAPGLDVYEQY
TRBJ1-4 TRBV6-1 ASSRQRNEKLF
TRBJ2-1 TRBV24-1 ATSDASVAGGRDEQF
TRBJ2-7 TRBV5-1 ASRWDEYPYEQY
TRBJ2-3 TRBV7-6 ASSTLGYGGYADTQY
TRBJ2-1 TRBV20-1 SANPQREIYEQF
TRBJ2-1 TRBV12-3/TRBV12-4 ASSFPGGSTPNEQF